Presented here are 5 T cell receptor beta chains from one specimen sequenced in a study of shared clonotypes between healthy human individuals. Profiling relied on immunoSEQ multiplex PCR, and the TCRdb table lists in-frame clones only, not all of them. The data contain 2,500,000 or so clones, approximately 93% of them singletons. The sample comprised naive CD4+ T cells from PBMCs. As for subset: CD45RA+ positively selected. The receptors stem from a man aged 18 to 30 in good health. Some clones in this sample may be carry-over from other donors' samples.

Written as DNA, the CDR3 is TGTGCCAGCAGCCCCACAGGGGACGAGCAGTACTTC. It encodes CASSPTGDEQYF. V is TRBV7-9 and J is TRBJ2-5; TRBD1 matches 7 bases. The J call may be faulty, since TRBJ2-7 better matches the DNA end. CDR3 length equals 12 residues. CDR1 and CDR2 (germline): SEHNR, FQNEAQ (reference sequence).

The chain employs TRBV15 and TRBJ2-5, with 7 bases matching TRBD2. Germline V lookup: CDR1 LNHNV, CDR2 YYDKDF (reference sequence). This CDR3 is 13 amino acids long. The junction had 9 bases not matched to a gene; V was cut back by 9 bases and J by 5 bases. The DNA of the CDR3 is TGTGCCACGGGTAGCGGGCCGGGTGAGACCCAGTACTTC. Its translation: CATGSGPGETQYF.

To note about this clone: The same CDR3 also results from other DNA sequences found in this sample. The chain couples TRBV5-1 to TRBJ2-7; no clear D gene. The V gene's germline CDR1 is SGHRS and CDR2 YFSETQ. V was pared by 0 bases and J by 0 bases, with 7 bases between. This CDR3 has 14 amino acids. CDR3 sequence reads: CASSLDSSSYEQYF. CDR3 in DNA: TGCGCCAGCAGCTTGGACAGCAGCTCCTACGAGCAGTACTTC.

The rearrangement joins TRBV9 to TRBJ1-1; 7 nucleotides match TRBD1. V was pared by 0 bases and J by 1 base, with 9 bases of the junction left unmatched. Germline-derived CDR1 and CDR2 are SGDLS and YYNGEE. The CDR3 has 17 amino acids. In nucleotides, the CDR3 is TGTGCCAGCAGCGTAGAAAGTACAGGGGTCTGGAACACTGAAGCTTTCTTT. Translation gives CASSVESTGVWNTEAFF.

The J gene is TRBJ1-6, the V gene TRBV6-5, with D possibly being TRBD1 (6 bases). Germline CDR1 MNHEY, CDR2 SVGAGI. V was clipped by 6 bases and J by 8 bases, with 11 bases between them. The CDR3 runs to 13 residues. CDR3 DNA: TGTGCCAGCAGACCCAGGGGCGATTCACCCCTCCACTTT. It specifies CASRPRGDSPLHF.